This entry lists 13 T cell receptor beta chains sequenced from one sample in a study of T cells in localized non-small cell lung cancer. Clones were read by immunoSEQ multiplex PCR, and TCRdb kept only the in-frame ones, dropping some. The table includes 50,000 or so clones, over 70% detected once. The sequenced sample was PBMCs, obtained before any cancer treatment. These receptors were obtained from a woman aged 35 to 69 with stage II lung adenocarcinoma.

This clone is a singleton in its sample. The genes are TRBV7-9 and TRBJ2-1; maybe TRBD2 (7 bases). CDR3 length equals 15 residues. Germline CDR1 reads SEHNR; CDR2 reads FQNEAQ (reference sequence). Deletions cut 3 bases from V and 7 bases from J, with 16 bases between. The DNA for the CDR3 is TGTGCCAGCAGCTTGGGCGGGGGCCCCTTAAATGAGCAGTTCTTC. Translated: CASSLGGGPLNEQFF. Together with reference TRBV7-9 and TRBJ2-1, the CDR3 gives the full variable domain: DTGVSQNPRHKITKRGQNVTFRCDPISEHNRLYWYRQTLGQGPEFLTYFQNEAQLEKSRLLSDRFSAERPKGSFSTLEIQRTEQGDSAMYLCASSLGGGPLNEQFFGPGTRLTVL.

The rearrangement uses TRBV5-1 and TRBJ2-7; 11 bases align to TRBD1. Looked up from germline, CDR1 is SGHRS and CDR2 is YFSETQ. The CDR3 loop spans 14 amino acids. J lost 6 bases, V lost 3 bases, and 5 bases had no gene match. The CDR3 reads CASSWTGGIGEQYF. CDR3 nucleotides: TGCGCCAGCAGCTGGACAGGGGGCATAGGCGAGCAGTACTTC.

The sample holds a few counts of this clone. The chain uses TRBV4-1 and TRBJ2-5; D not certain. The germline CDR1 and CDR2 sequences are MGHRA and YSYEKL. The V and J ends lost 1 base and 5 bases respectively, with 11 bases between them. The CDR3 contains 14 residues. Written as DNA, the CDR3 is TGCGCCAGCAGCCAAGCCACCCTACGGGAGACCCAGTACTTC. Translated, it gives CASSQATLRETQYF.

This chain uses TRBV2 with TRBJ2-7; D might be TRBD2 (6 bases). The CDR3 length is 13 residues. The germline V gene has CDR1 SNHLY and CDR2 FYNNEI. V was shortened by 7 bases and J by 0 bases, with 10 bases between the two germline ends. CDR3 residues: CASTVADSYEQYF. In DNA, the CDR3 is TGTGCCAGCACCGTAGCGGACTCCTACGAGCAGTACTTC.

The CDR3 is CASSQDLFSGELFF. Written as DNA, the CDR3 is TGTGCCAGCAGCCAAGATTTGTTCTCCGGGGAGCTGTTTTTT. The V gene is TRBV14, the J gene TRBJ2-2; D is unclear. This CDR3 comprises 14 residues. Germline V lookup: CDR1 SGHDN, CDR2 FVKESK. Deletions cut 0 bases from V and 6 bases from J, with 8 bases between.

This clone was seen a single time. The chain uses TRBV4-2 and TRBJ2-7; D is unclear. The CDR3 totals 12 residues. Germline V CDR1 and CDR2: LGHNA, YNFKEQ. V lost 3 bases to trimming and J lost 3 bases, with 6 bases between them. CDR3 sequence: CASSQEDYEQYF. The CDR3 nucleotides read TGTGCCAGCAGCCAGGAAGACTACGAGCAGTACTTC.

For the CDR3, the DNA is TGTGCCAGTAGTATCCGACCCGCAGGACCCACAGATACGCAGTATTTT. This encodes CASSIRPAGPTDTQYF. The chain is built from TRBV19 and TRBJ2-3; D gene uncertain. Germline assignment: CDR1 LNHDA and CDR2 SQIVND (reference sequence). The ends were cut back, 3 bases at V and 2 bases at J, with 15 bases in the middle. The CDR3 runs to 16 residues.

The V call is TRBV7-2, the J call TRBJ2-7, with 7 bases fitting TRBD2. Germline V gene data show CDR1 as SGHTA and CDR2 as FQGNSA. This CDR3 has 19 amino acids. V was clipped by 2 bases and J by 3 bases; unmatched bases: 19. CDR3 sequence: CASSLPLRGIKDSGYEQYF. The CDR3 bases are TGTGCCAGCAGCTTACCTTTGCGGGGGATAAAAGACTCAGGCTACGAGCAGTACTTC.

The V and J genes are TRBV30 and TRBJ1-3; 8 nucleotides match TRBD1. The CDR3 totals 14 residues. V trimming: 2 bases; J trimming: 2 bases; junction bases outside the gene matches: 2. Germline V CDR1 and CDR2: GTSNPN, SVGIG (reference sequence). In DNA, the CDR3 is TGTGCCTGGAGTTTGACAGGGGCTGGAAACACCATATATTTT. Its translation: CAWSLTGAGNTIYF.

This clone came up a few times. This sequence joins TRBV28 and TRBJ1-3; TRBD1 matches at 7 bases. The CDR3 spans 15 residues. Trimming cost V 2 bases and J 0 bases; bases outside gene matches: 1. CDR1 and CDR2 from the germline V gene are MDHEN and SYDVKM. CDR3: CASSLGDSSGNTIYF. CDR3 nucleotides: TGTGCCAGCAGTTTAGGGGACAGCTCTGGAAACACCATATATTTT. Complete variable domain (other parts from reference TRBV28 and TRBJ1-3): DVKVTQSSRYLVKRTGEKVFLECVQDMDHENMFWYRQDPGLGLRLIYFSYDVKMKEKGDIPEGYSVSREKKERFSLILESASTNQTSMYLCASSLGDSSGNTIYFGEGSWLTVV.

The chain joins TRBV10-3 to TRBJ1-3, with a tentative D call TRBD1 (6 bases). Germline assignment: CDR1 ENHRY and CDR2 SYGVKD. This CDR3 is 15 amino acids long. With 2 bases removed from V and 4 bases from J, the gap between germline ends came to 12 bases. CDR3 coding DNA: TGTGCCATCAGTGAGACAGGGCAATCGGGAAACACCATATATTTT. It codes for CAISETGQSGNTIYF.

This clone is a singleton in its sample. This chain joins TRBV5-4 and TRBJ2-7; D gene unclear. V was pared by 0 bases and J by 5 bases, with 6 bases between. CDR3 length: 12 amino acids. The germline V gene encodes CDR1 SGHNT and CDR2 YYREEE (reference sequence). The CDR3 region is CASSLDVDEQYF. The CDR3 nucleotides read TGTGCCAGCAGCTTGGATGTTGACGAGCAGTACTTC.

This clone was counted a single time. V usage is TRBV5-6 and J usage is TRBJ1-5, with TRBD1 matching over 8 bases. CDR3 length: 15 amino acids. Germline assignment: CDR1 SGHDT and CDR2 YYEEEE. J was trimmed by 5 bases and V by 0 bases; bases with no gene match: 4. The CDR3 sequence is CASSLAGQEYQPQHF. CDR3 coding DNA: TGTGCCAGCAGCTTGGCGGGACAGGAGTATCAGCCCCAGCATTTT.